The present T cell receptor beta chain was sequenced within a study of shared clonotypes between healthy human individuals. Profiled with immunoSEQ multiplex PCR; TCRdb holds only in-frame clones, not every one. The sample shows over 2,000,000 clones, 93% of them seen only once. The naive CD8 subset, CD45RO-negative cells positively selected for CCR7, excluded terminally differentiated effector memory CD45RA+ cells. The CDR3 consists of 19 residues. V lost 1 base to trimming and J lost 0 bases; unmatched junction nucleotides: 9. Germline V gene sequence: CDR1 MNHEY, CDR2 SMNVEV (reference sequence). The rearrangement links TRBV27 to TRBJ2-2; TRBD2 aligns across 9 bases. The clonotype originates from a man aged 18 to 29 in good health. Some clones in this sample may be carry-over from other donors' samples. Sequencing input: naive CD8+ T cells from PBMCs. CDR3 amino acids: CASSLFASGDFANTGELFF. The CDR3 DNA reads as TGTGCCAGCAGTTTATTCGCTAGCGGGGACTTCGCGAACACCGGGGAGCTGTTTTTT.